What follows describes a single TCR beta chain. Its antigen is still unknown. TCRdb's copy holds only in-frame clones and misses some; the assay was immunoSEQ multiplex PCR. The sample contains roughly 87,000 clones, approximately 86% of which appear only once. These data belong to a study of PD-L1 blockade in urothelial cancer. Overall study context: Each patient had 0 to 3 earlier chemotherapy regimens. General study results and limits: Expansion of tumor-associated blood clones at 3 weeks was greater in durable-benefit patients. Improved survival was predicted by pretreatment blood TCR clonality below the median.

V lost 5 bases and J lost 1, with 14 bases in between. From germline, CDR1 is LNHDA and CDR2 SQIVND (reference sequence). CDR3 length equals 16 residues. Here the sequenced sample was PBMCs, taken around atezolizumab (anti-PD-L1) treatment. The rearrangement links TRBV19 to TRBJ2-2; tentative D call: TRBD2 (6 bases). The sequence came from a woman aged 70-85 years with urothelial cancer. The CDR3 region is CASSGFLRENTGELFF. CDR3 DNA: TGTGCCAGTAGTGGGTTCTTGCGGGAGAACACCGGGGAGCTGTTTTTT.